The TCR beta chain under discussion was sequenced for a study of T-cell reconstitution after alpha-beta-depleted transplantation in children. Findings and limits, study-wide: T-cell counts and diversity were attributed mostly to newly produced T cells one year after transplant.

Germline loops: CDR1 SNHLY, CDR2 FYNNEI. This CDR3 spans 14 amino acids. V lost 11 bases and J lost 2, with 18 bases in between. The authors prepared the TCRbeta library with unique molecular identifiers. MiXCR, run by TCRdb on the PCR reads, gives a single entry per CDR3 protein. The sample yields 780,000 or so distinct CDR3 sequences, roughly 15% seen once. On this clonotype: Antigen specificity is unknown.

This clonotype originated in a male patient younger than 18 who had a stem cell transplant for acute lymphoblastic leukemia, so the T cells may come from the graft donor. The chain combines TRBV2 with TRBJ1-2; possible D gene TRBD1, 6 bases. Sample: PBMCs, mostly from graft donor cells, taken 360 days after TCRalphabeta/CD19-depleted stem cell transplant. The CDR3 region is CAFFGQSSNYGYTF. CDR3 DNA: TGTGCCTTTTTCGGACAGAGCTCAAACTATGGCTACACCTTC.